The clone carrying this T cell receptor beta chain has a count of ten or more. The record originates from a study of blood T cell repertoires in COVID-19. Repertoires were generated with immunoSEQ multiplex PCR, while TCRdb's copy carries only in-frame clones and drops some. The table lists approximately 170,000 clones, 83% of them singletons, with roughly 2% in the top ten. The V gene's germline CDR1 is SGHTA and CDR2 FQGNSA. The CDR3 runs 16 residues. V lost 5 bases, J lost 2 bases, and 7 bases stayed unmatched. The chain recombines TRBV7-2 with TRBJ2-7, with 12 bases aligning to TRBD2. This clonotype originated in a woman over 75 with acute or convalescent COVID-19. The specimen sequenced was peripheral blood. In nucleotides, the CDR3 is TGTGCCAGCAGCCCCGGGACTAGCGGGCAAACCTACGAGCAGTACTTC. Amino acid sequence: CASSPGTSGQTYEQYF.